The 2 T cell receptor beta chains below all came from one sample that was sequenced in a study of T-cell reconstitution after alpha-beta-depleted transplantation in children. Unique molecular identifiers were incorporated when the TCRbeta library was constructed. TCRdb recomputed calls from the PCR reads with MiXCR, one row per CDR3 protein. The sample has about 200,000 distinct CDR3 sequences, approximately 15% seen once; the top ten hold less than 15%. This specimen was PBMCs from the stem cell graft donor, taken from the stem cell graft. These receptors all stem from a human donor who donated a stem cell graft to a child with acute lymphoblastic leukemia.

This clonotype was observed at least ten times. CDR3 bases: TGTGCCAGTGAAACGAACACTGAAGCTTTCTTT. Its protein product is CASETNTEAFF. This rearrangement joins TRBV28 to TRBJ1-1, with D unclear. The CDR3 contains 11 residues. Germline CDR1 is MDHEN and CDR2 is SYDVKM. The V end was cut by 9 bases, the J end by 1 base, with 6 bases between.

This clonotype was seen many times. The gene calls are TRBV25-1 and TRBJ2-1; D is perhaps TRBD2 (5 bases). Trimming pared 6 bases from V and 1 base from J, leaving 16 bases between. This CDR3 is built from 16 residues. CDR1 and CDR2 (germline): MGHDK, SYGVNS. The CDR3 loop reads CASRTTLSGSYNEQFF. As DNA, the CDR3 is TGTGCCAGCAGGACAACGCTGAGCGGTTCCTACAATGAGCAGTTCTTC.